The T cell receptor beta chain under discussion was sequenced for a study of CD8+ T cells in alopecia areata. Study overall: The protocol delivered tofacitinib for 6 to 18 months, then withdrew it for 6 months.

In germline, CDR1 is GTSNPN, CDR2 SVGIG (reference sequence). Trimming took 4 bases from V and 6 from J; bases not matched to a gene: 9. CDR3 length equals 15 residues. Study results and caveats: Alopecia totalis/universalis scalp especially showed more expanded CD8+ clones than normal scalp.

Notes on this clone: Its antigen is unidentified.

Investigators isolated RNA and reverse transcribed it into cDNA to act as the sequencing template. Repertoires were generated with immunoSEQ multiplex PCR, while TCRdb's copy carries only in-frame clones and drops some. The data hold some 180,000 clones, with around 63% observed a single time. Sequenced here: CD4+ T cells sorted from blood, sampled at week 0. The V and J genes are TRBV30 and TRBJ1-6; 7 nucleotides agree with TRBD1. The clonotype was recovered from a human donor with alopecia areata. The DNA of the CDR3 is TGTGCCTGGAACCGAAGGGGGCGGTCTAATTCACCCCTCCACTTT. Translated: CAWNRRGRSNSPLHF.